The T cell receptor (beta chain) under discussion was sequenced for a study of blood T cell repertoires in COVID-19. TCRdb keeps only in-frame clones here, not all; method: immunoSEQ multiplex PCR. Here the sample spans approximately 120,000 clones, 92% being singletons. Patients at the Seattle site were enrolled during active infection and followed longitudinally. Germline-derived CDR1 and CDR2 are SGHVS and FQNEAQ. After removal of 3 bases from V and 6 bases from J, the junction contained 8 bases not matched to a gene. The CDR3 is 14 residues long. The TCR originated in a man aged 50 to 59 with COVID-19, enrolled during active disease. The chain uses TRBV7-8 and TRBJ2-7; 7 bases fit TRBD1. The specimen sequenced was peripheral blood. The CDR3 protein is CASSLGQSVFEQYF. The CDR3 coding sequence is TGTGCCAGCAGCTTGGGACAGTCAGTATTCGAGCAGTACTTC.